The 15 T cell receptor beta chains reported below all come from one sample, sequenced in a study of PD-1 blockade in classical Hodgkin lymphoma. The repertoire was sequenced with immunoSEQ multiplex PCR; TCRdb's copy has only in-frame clones and lacks some. The data contain about 110,000 clones, nearly 90% of them singletons. Relapses following autologous stem cell transplantation were seen in all patients, with brentuximab vedotin exposure varying. The sequences come from peripheral blood mononuclear cells (PBMCs), collected before the second cycle of nivolumab. These receptor sequences come from a human donor with classical Hodgkin lymphoma.

J is TRBJ1-1 and V is TRBV19; D ambiguous. The CDR3 has 14 amino acids. CDR1 is LNHDA, CDR2 SQIVND, per germline (reference sequence). V was trimmed by 6 bases and J by 3 bases, leaving 14 bases between them. The CDR3 DNA sequence: TGTGCCAGTAGCCCCGGGCCATTATACACTGAAGCTTTCTTT. It specifies CASSPGPLYTEAFF.

The chain employs TRBV2 and TRBJ2-2; the match to TRBD1 covers 12 bases. The CDR3 totals 14 residues. Per germline, CDR1 SNHLY and CDR2 FYNNEI. V lost 7 bases, J lost 7 bases, and 4 bases stayed unmatched. This CDR3 reads CASTGQGAVGELFF. The DNA of the CDR3 is TGTGCCAGCACGGGACAGGGGGCCGTCGGGGAGCTGTTTTTT.

The gene calls are TRBV9 and TRBJ2-1; 12 bases are shared with TRBD2. Germline trimming cut 1 base from V and 2 bases from J; bases unmatched to any gene: 10. This CDR3 has 19 amino acids. Per the germline V gene, CDR1 is SGDLS and CDR2 is YYNGEE. Written as DNA, the CDR3 is TGTGCCAGCAGCGTAACTAGCGGGAGGCCCCAGGCGCCCTACAATGAGCAGTTCTTC. Protein: CASSVTSGRPQAPYNEQFF.

The chain employs TRBV19 and TRBJ1-1, with TRBD1 matching 8 bases. The germline V gene encodes CDR1 LNHDA and CDR2 SQIVND (reference sequence). The ends lost 1 base at V and 6 bases at J; junction bases unmatched: 4. The CDR3 spans 14 residues. This CDR3 reads CASSIGTGLAEAFF. The DNA of the CDR3 is TGTGCCAGTAGTATAGGGACAGGGTTGGCTGAAGCTTTCTTT.

This chain connects TRBV4-1 to TRBJ2-1, with 8 bases matching TRBD2. CDR1 and CDR2 (germline): MGHRA, YSYEKL. With V trimmed by 4 bases and J by 5 bases, 4 bases remained unmatched. CDR3 size: 14 residues. The CDR3 spells CASSPTSANNEQFF. CDR3 nucleotides: TGCGCCAGCAGCCCGACTAGCGCGAACAATGAGCAGTTCTTC.

This clone was found a few times. The chain employs TRBV5-6 and TRBJ1-1; D is ambiguous. Germline CDR1 is SGHDT and CDR2 is YYEEEE. The CDR3 length is 16 residues. Between the trimmed V and J ends, which lost 2 bases and 1 base, there was a span of 15 bases. CDR3 residues: CASSFSPGGPNTEAFF. CDR3 coding DNA: TGTGCCAGCAGCTTCTCCCCGGGCGGACCGAACACTGAAGCTTTCTTT.

The rearrangement links TRBV7-2 to TRBJ1-1; D is ambiguous. The V and J ends lost 4 bases and 4 bases respectively, with 13 bases between them. The length of the CDR3 is 14 residues. Germline V gene data show CDR1 as SGHTA and CDR2 as FQGNSA. CDR3: CASSYVGRATEAFF. The CDR3 DNA sequence: TGTGCCAGCAGCTACGTCGGGAGAGCCACTGAAGCTTTCTTT.

This sequence joins TRBV5-1 and TRBJ2-3; TRBD1 is a possible D gene (6 bases). The V end lost 4 bases, the J end lost 2 bases, and 17 bases lay between the germline ends. This CDR3 spans 16 amino acids. Germline V gives CDR1 SGHRS, CDR2 YFSETQ. The CDR3 protein is CASSPQGPGNTDTQYF. In nucleotides, the CDR3 is TGCGCCAGCAGCCCACAGGGTCCTGGGAACACAGATACGCAGTATTTT.

The chain has TRBV28 and TRBJ1-5, with a tentative D call TRBD1 (5 bases). The germline V and J ends were trimmed by 5 bases and 1 base, with 12 bases remaining between them. The CDR3 is 15 amino acids. The V gene's germline CDR1 is MDHEN and CDR2 SYDVKM. CDR3 DNA sequence: TGTGCCAGCAGTATACAGGCTGGGAGCAATCAGCCCCAGCATTTT. Translating it yields CASSIQAGSNQPQHF. Full variable domain (rest looked up from reference TRBV28 and TRBJ1-5): DVKVTQSSRYLVKRTGEKVFLECVQDMDHENMFWYRQDPGLGLRLIYFSYDVKMKEKGDIPEGYSVSREKKERFSLILESASTNQTSMYLCASSIQAGSNQPQHFGDGTRLSIL.

This chain joins TRBV5-6 and TRBJ2-5; no definite D call. Germline assignment: CDR1 SGHDT and CDR2 YYEEEE. V was cut by 1 base and J by 5 bases, with 6 bases left in between. The CDR3 is 12 amino acids. The CDR3 loop is CASSLNSETQYF. As DNA, the CDR3 is TGTGCCAGCAGCTTGAATTCTGAGACCCAGTACTTC. Full variable domain (missing parts from reference TRBV5-6 and TRBJ2-5): DAGVTQSPTHLIKTRGQQVTLRCSPKSGHDTVSWYQQALGQGPQFIFQYYEEEERQRGNFPDRFSGHQFPNYSSELNVNALLLGDSALYLCASSLNSETQYFGPGTRLLVL.

The CDR3 DNA reads as TGTGCCAGCAGCGGGACTAGCGTTAAGGCAGATACGCAGTATTTT. Translation gives CASSGTSVKADTQYF. This sequence joins TRBV2 and TRBJ2-3, with 10 bases identical to TRBD2. After removal of 6 bases from V and 4 bases from J, the junction contained 7 bases not matched to a gene. The CDR3 totals 15 residues. From germline, CDR1 is SNHLY and CDR2 FYNNEI. The whole variable domain, remainder taken from reference TRBV2 and TRBJ2-3, is EPEVTQTPSHQVTQMGQEVILRCVPISNHLYFYWYRQILGQKVEFLVSFYNNEISEKSEIFDDQFSVERPDGSNFTLKIRSTKLEDSAMYFCASSGTSVKADTQYFGPGTRLTVL.

V is TRBV19 and J is TRBJ2-7, with D possibly being TRBD1 or TRBD2 (5 bases each). The CDR3 consists of 14 residues. V lost 6 bases and J 2 bases, leaving 14 bases between the germline ends. Germline V gene lookup returns CDR1 LNHDA and CDR2 SQIVND (reference sequence). The CDR3 DNA follows: TGTGCCAGTAGCTTGGGACCTGGAACCTACGAGCAGTACTTC. It is translated as CASSLGPGTYEQYF.

The rearrangement uses TRBV6-5 and TRBJ2-7, with 7 positions matching TRBD2. V dropped 7 bases and J dropped 9; count of bases not matched to a gene: 6. Germline V gene data show CDR1 as MNHEY and CDR2 as SVGAGI. The CDR3 is made up of 11 amino acids. The CDR3 region is CASTDGGWQYF. The CDR3 coding sequence is TGTGCCAGCACCGACGGGGGGTGGCAGTACTTC.

V and J are TRBV30 and TRBJ2-6; D unresolved. The CDR3 extends over 13 amino acids. V was pared by 3 bases and J by 2 bases, with 5 bases between. Looked up from germline, CDR1 is GTSNPN and CDR2 is SVGIG (reference sequence). CDR3 region: CAWRTPGANVLTF. The CDR3 bases are TGTGCCTGGAGAACTCCTGGGGCCAACGTCCTGACTTTC. Full variable domain (rest looked up from reference TRBV30 and TRBJ2-6): SQTIHQWPATLVQPVGSPLSLECTVEGTSNPNLYWYRQAAGRGLQLLFYSVGIGQISSEVPQNLSASRPQDRQFILSSKKLLLSDSGFYLCAWRTPGANVLTFGAGSRLTVL.

The J gene is TRBJ2-6, the V gene TRBV30, with D possibly being TRBD1 (5 bases). V was trimmed by 2 bases and J by 2 bases, leaving 7 bases between them. CDR1 and CDR2 (germline): GTSNPN, SVGIG (reference sequence). The CDR3 runs to 14 residues. CDR3 sequence: CAWSQGTGANVLTF. The CDR3 DNA reads as TGTGCCTGGAGTCAGGGAACTGGGGCCAACGTCCTGACTTTC.